The 12 T cell receptor beta chains below all came from one sample that was sequenced in a study of blood T cell repertoires in COVID-19. Assay used: immunoSEQ multiplex PCR; TCRdb lists only in-frame clones, some missing. The sample lists approximately 290,000 clones; approximately 89% were seen once. The sequenced sample was peripheral blood. The receptors were sampled from a woman aged 60-75 years with acute or convalescent COVID-19.

This chain joins TRBV5-4 and TRBJ2-6; perhaps TRBD1 as D (5 bases). Trimming pared 4 bases from V and 2 bases from J, leaving 10 bases between. Germline V lookup: CDR1 SGHNT, CDR2 YYREEE (reference sequence). The CDR3 has 15 residues. For the CDR3, the DNA is TGTGCCAGCAGCGTGCCAGGGACTGGGGCCAACGTCCTGACTTTC. The encoded protein is CASSVPGTGANVLTF. Combining the CDR3 with reference TRBV5-4 and TRBJ2-6 gives the whole variable domain ETGVTQSPTHLIKTRGQQVTLRCSSQSGHNTVSWYQQALGQGPQFIFQYYREEENGRGNFPPRFSGLQFPNYSSELNVNALELDDSALYLCASSVPGTGANVLTFGAGSRLTVL.

This chain links TRBV4-2 with TRBJ2-2; the D gene is possibly TRBD2 (5 bases). V lost 4 bases, J lost 1 base, and 13 bases lay in between. This CDR3 is 16 amino acids long. The germline V gene has CDR1 LGHNA and CDR2 YNFKEQ. Here the CDR3 DNA reads TGTGCCAGCAGCCGTTCCAGAGGGCAGAACACCGGGGAGCTGTTTTTT. Its protein product is CASSRSRGQNTGELFF.

This rearrangement joins TRBV28 to TRBJ2-4, with TRBD2 as a possible D gene (6 bases). The CDR3 is 15 residues long. Germline loops: CDR1 MDHEN, CDR2 SYDVKM. Trimming stripped 6 bases from V and 0 bases from J, with 12 bases between. The CDR3 region has the DNA TGTGCCAGCAGCTCATGGGGGGTAGCCAAAAACATTCAGTACTTC. It yields the protein CASSSWGVAKNIQYF.

This chain links TRBV2 with TRBJ2-7, with 8 bases that match TRBD1. The V segment lost 6 bases and the J segment 2 bases; nucleotides outside the gene matches: 3. Looked up from germline, CDR1 is SNHLY and CDR2 is FYNNEI. The CDR3 is 13 residues long. This chain's CDR3 is CASSKGQAYEQYF. The CDR3 DNA reads TGTGCCAGCAGCAAGGGACAGGCCTACGAGCAGTACTTC. The full variable domain, its missing parts supplied by reference TRBV2 and TRBJ2-7, is EPEVTQTPSHQVTQMGQEVILRCVPISNHLYFYWYRQILGQKVEFLVSFYNNEISEKSEIFDDQFSVERPDGSNFTLKIRSTKLEDSAMYFCASSKGQAYEQYFGPGTRLTVT.

This chain connects TRBV28 to TRBJ1-6, with D possibly matching TRBD1 (6 bases). Germline lookup yields CDR1 MDHEN and CDR2 SYDVKM. The CDR3 is 15 amino acids. V shed 5 bases and J shed 7 bases, with 15 bases lying between them. The CDR3 nucleotides read TGTGCCAGCAGTCCCCGTGCAGGGGCCAATTCACCCCTCCACTTT. This encodes CASSPRAGANSPLHF.

The chain recombines TRBV19 with TRBJ2-1; D might be TRBD2 (5 bases). The CDR3 is made up of 16 amino acids. The germline V gene encodes CDR1 LNHDA and CDR2 SQIVND (reference sequence). The V end lost 7 bases, the J end lost 1 base, and 17 bases lay between the germline ends. CDR3: CASTFGVGFSYNEQFF. CDR3 in DNA: TGTGCCAGTACCTTCGGGGTAGGGTTTTCCTACAATGAGCAGTTCTTC.

The chain's CDR3 is CASSLYFVDEQYF. CDR3 DNA: TGCGCCAGCAGCTTGTATTTTGTCGACGAGCAGTACTTC. The chain employs TRBV5-1 and TRBJ2-7; D uncertain. CDR3 length equals 13 residues. Trimming stripped 1 base from V and 5 bases from J, with 10 bases between. The germline V gene encodes CDR1 SGHRS and CDR2 YFSETQ.

This clone was observed a handful of times. The chain recombines TRBV11-2 with TRBJ2-6; maybe TRBD1 (6 bases). The ends were cut back, 3 bases at V and 1 base at J, with 7 bases in the middle. Germline V gene data show CDR1 as SGHAT and CDR2 as FQNNGV. CDR3 length: 15 residues. The CDR3 nucleotides are TGTGCCAGCAGCTTCAGGGGTTCTGGGGCCAACGTCCTGACTTTC. It translates to CASSFRGSGANVLTF. Full variable domain (missing parts from reference TRBV11-2 and TRBJ2-6): EAGVAQSPRYKIIEKRQSVAFWCNPISGHATLYWYQQILGQGPKLLIQFQNNGVVDDSQLPKDRFSAERLKGVDSTLKIQPAKLEDSAVYLCASSFRGSGANVLTFGAGSRLTVL.

This clone was found a few times. The chain combines TRBV25-1 with TRBJ2-7; D not certain. This CDR3 has 11 residues. V shed 4 bases and J shed 6 bases, with 7 bases lying between them. Germline V lookup: CDR1 MGHDK, CDR2 SYGVNS. The CDR3 protein is CASSVISEQYF. In DNA form, the CDR3 reads TGTGCCAGCAGTGTTATATCCGAGCAGTACTTC.

This clone showed up just a few times. CDR3 coding DNA: TGTGCCAGCACGCTGTCCGGCTACGAGCAGTACTTC. Protein product: CASTLSGYEQYF. V gene TRBV7-9 combines with J gene TRBJ2-7, with D hard to call. This CDR3 region has 12 residues. Trimming took 7 bases from V and 3 from J, leaving 10 bases between them. Germline V lookup: CDR1 SEHNR, CDR2 FQNEAQ (reference sequence).

This chain joins TRBV7-3 and TRBJ1-4, with 8 bases matching TRBD1. Germline CDR1 is SGHTA and CDR2 is FQGTGA. V lost 5 bases and J lost 7; bases outside the gene matches: 6. The CDR3 is 14 residues long. The CDR3 DNA sequence: TGTGCCAGCAGCCCGACAGGGGAAAGTGAAAAACTGTTTTTT. It is translated as CASSPTGESEKLFF.

V gene TRBV6-1 combines with J gene TRBJ2-7; D not resolved. Germline V CDR1 and CDR2: MNHNS, SASEGT. Trimming removed 5 bases at V and 5 bases at J, with 16 bases between. This CDR3 comprises 14 residues. DNA for the CDR3: TGTGCCAGCAGTCAAAAGTTGGAGTACGACGAGCAGTACTTC. Protein sequence: CASSQKLEYDEQYF.